This note documents a single TCR beta chain sequence. These data originate in a study of blood T cell repertoires in COVID-19. Study context: Acute and convalescent COVID-19 samples came from the United States, Italy and Spain. The analysed material was cDNA or gDNA that came from T cells, B-cell-depleted T cells, or PBMCs.

Looked up from germline, CDR1 is MNHNY and CDR2 is SVGAGI (reference sequence). With 1 base removed from V and 0 bases from J, the gap between germline ends came to 10 bases. The CDR3 is 16 residues long. In the original processing: From reference gene primer amplification, estimates of nucleated cell counts were derived. Repertoires were generated with immunoSEQ multiplex PCR, while TCRdb's copy carries only in-frame clones and drops some. Clone size and the V and J calls come from that table; the DNA yielded D and trimming. Of more than 200,000 clones listed, over 70% are singletons. The sequenced sample consisted of peripheral blood. The source is a woman older than 75 with acute or convalescent COVID-19. The rearrangement links TRBV6-6 to TRBJ2-1; perhaps TRBD1 as D (5 bases). The CDR3: CASSYFQGFSYNEQFF. The CDR3 DNA follows: TGTGCCAGCAGTTACTTCCAGGGATTCTCCTACAATGAGCAGTTCTTC.